This T cell receptor (beta chain) was sequenced during a study of T-cell reconstitution after alpha-beta-depleted transplantation in children. The TCRbeta library incorporated unique molecular identifiers. TCRdb ran MiXCR on the PCR reads and lists one entry per CDR3 protein. The table lists about 70,000 distinct CDR3 sequences, roughly a tenth of them singletons. This CDR3 spans 15 amino acids. Deletions cut 6 bases from V and 0 bases from J, with 14 bases between. In its sample, this clonotype was seen many times. Its specificity is not known. Regarding the study as a whole: Reported findings indicate that, about two months after transplant, alpha-beta T cells came from several hundred expanded clones, which were derived from non-depleted graft cells. Surviving recipient cells, namely T cells and thymic progenitors, were the source of high day-60 TCRbeta diversity in some patients. The main origin of T-cell counts and diversity one year after transplant was newly produced T cells.

The rearrangement joins TRBV12-3 or TRBV12-4 to TRBJ2-5, with a weak D call TRBD2 (6 bases). The sequence was obtained from a boy under 18 with acute myeloid leukemia, due to receive a stem cell transplant. The material sequenced was PBMCs, taken before TCRalphabeta/CD19-depleted stem cell transplant. The DNA for the CDR3 is TGTGCCAGCAGCCGGGGGTCCTTGTACCAAGAGACCCAGTACTTC. This gives the protein CASSRGSLYQETQYF.